This TCR beta chain was found in a study of monozygotic twins with inflammatory bowel disease. Overall study results and limits: Lower sharing of clonotypes with other individuals was seen in IBD patients than in healthy twins. This was most marked in patients showing signs of disease activity. Healthy co-twins had higher TCRbeta inverse Simpson diversity than their IBD twins.

The template-switching step introduced UMIs that carried a 6-nucleotide sample barcode. After re-calling the 5' RACE reads, TCRdb lists one entry per CDR3 protein, DNA absent. The specimen's table records 300,000 to 400,000 distinct CDR3 sequences. This CDR3 contains 15 residues. CDR1 SGDLS and CDR2 YYNGEE come from the germline V gene. Without any T cell sorting, total RNA was isolated from whole blood. Notes on this clonotype: Its specificity is not known.

V gene TRBV9 combines with J gene TRBJ2-5; absent DNA, TCRdb's TRBD1 call cannot be checked. The clonotype was recovered from a human donor with ulcerative colitis or Crohn's disease, or a healthy co-twin of an affected twin (not recorded which). The sequencing input was blood. CDR3 region: CASSVASGREETQYF.